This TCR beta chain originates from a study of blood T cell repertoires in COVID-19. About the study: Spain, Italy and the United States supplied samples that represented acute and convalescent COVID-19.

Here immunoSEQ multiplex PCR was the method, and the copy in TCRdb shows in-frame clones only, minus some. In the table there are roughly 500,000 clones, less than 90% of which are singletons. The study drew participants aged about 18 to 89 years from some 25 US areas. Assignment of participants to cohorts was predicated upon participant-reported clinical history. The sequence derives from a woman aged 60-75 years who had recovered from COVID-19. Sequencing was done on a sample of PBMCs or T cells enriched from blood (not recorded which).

The CDR3 DNA sequence: TGTGCCAGCAGCGCACAGGCAGGGGTTACGGGCACCGGGGAGCTGTTTTTT. This encodes CASSAQAGVTGTGELFF. This chain links TRBV9 with TRBJ2-2, with a weak D call TRBD1 (6 bases). V was shortened by 3 bases and J by 4 bases, with 19 bases between the two germline ends. There are 17 residues in the CDR3. Germline V gene sequence: CDR1 SGDLS, CDR2 YYNGEE.